Listed below are T cell receptor beta chains from one sample, sequenced in a study of long-term antiretroviral therapy in people with HIV. The method was immunoSEQ multiplex PCR; TCRdb's version includes in-frame clones alone and lacks a portion of them. The repertoire holds 15,000 to 20,000 clones, with roughly 90% as singletons. The material sequenced was unsorted PBMCs, taken 0.3 years after starting antiretroviral therapy. Source of these receptors: a man aged 55 to 69 with HIV. CDR3s include the opening cysteine and the closing phenylalanine or tryptophan. A D gene is named only where the DNA matches it firmly. Expanded clones get a size class; other rows say once, few or many, or leave the size out.

NA TRBJ2-5 TRBV6-6 NA TGTGCCAGCAGTTACGGGGGAGTTGAGACCCAGTACTTC CASSYGGVETQYF
NA TRBJ2-5 TRBV11-2 NA TGTGCCAGCAGCTGGCAAGAGACCCAGTACTTC CASSWQETQYF
NA TRBJ1-5 TRBV28 NA TGTGCCAGCTCAAGCTTATCGGGGGATCAGCCCCAGCATTTT CASSSLSGDQPQHF
NA TRBJ2-1 TRBV5-1 NA TGCGCCAGCAGCTTGTCAAGGGACAATGAGCAGTTCTTC CASSLSRDNEQFF
TRBD2 TRBJ2-2 TRBV10-2 NA TGCGCCACCCTGGGGCGGGGGGGCCTCCCCGGGGAGCTGTTTTTT CATLGRGGLPGELFF
NA TRBJ2-5 TRBV7-3 NA TGTGCCAGCAGCTTATTAGCCCAAGAGACCCAGTACTTC CASSLLAQETQYF
NA TRBJ2-7 TRBV5-1 NA TGCGCCAGCAGCTTGGTCACAGACACCTACGAGCAGTACTTC CASSLVTDTYEQYF
NA TRBJ2-3 TRBV15 once TGTGCCACCAGCAGGCGAATGGGGACAGATACGCAGTATTTT CATSRRMGTDTQYF
NA TRBJ1-5 TRBV19 NA TGTGCCAGTAGGGGGAGCCTCAATCAGCCCCAGCATTTT CASRGSLNQPQHF
NA TRBJ2-1 TRBV12-2 NA TGTGCAAGTCGCTTTAGGCCAACGGCGGGGGGCTACAATGAGCAGTTCTTC CASRFRPTAGGYNEQFF
NA TRBJ2-7 TRBV30 NA TGTGCCTGGAGTGTGCACCCGGACGAGCAGTACTTC CAWSVHPDEQYF
NA TRBJ2-1 TRBV7-9 few TGTGCCAGCAGCCAAGAATACAATGAGCAGTTCTTC CASSQEYNEQFF
TRBD1 TRBJ2-3 TRBV19 NA TGTGCCAGTAGTATGAACAGGGGGGCGGATACGCAGTATTTT CASSMNRGADTQYF
NA TRBJ1-4 TRBV9 NA TGTGCCAGCAGCGTAGTACAGTTCCTCTCGGCTAATGAAAAACTGTTTTTT CASSVVQFLSANEKLFF
NA TRBJ2-7 TRBV19 NA TGTGCCAGTAAGACGGACTACTCCTACGAGCAGTACTTC CASKTDYSYEQYF
TRBD1 TRBJ2-2 TRBV6-1 NA TGTGCCAGCAGTAGCGGGACAGGGCGGACCGGGGAGCTGTTTTTT CASSSGTGRTGELFF
TRBD2 TRBJ2-7 TRBV7-2 NA TGTGCCAGCAGCATTAGGACTAGCGGGAGTGGCTACGAGCAGTACTTC CASSIRTSGSGYEQYF
TRBD1 TRBJ2-3 TRBV4-3 NA TGCGCCAGCAGCTTCGGGACAGGGAGCACAGATACGCAGTATTTT CASSFGTGSTDTQYF
NA TRBJ1-1 TRBV6-5 once TGTGCCAGCAGTTACTCGAGAATAACGAACACTGAAGCTTTCTTT CASSYSRITNTEAFF
NA TRBJ1-1 TRBV5-6 NA TGTGCCAGCAGCTGCCCGGTGTGCATGAACACTGAAGCTTTCTTT CASSCPVCMNTEAFF
NA TRBJ1-5 TRBV7-2 few TGTGCCAGCAGCTTCGAGGGCTTTAATCAGCCCCAGCATTTT CASSFEGFNQPQHF
NA TRBJ2-5 TRBV6-4 NA TGTGCCAGCAGTGAGGGGCCTACGGAGACCCAGTACTTC CASSEGPTETQYF
TRBD2 TRBJ2-5 TRBV5-1 NA TGCGCCAGCAGTGGACTAGCGCTAGAGACCCAGTACTTC CASSGLALETQYF
NA TRBJ2-4 TRBV2 NA TGTGCCAGCATTCCCTGGGGGGATTCAGGGGGCAAAAACATTCAGTACTTC CASIPWGDSGGKNIQYF